This entry is about one T cell receptor beta chain. Antigen: not known. Libraries were prepared by immunoSEQ multiplex PCR; TCRdb keeps only in-frame clonotypes and omits some of them. The sample lists about 140,000 clones; 85% to 95% were seen once. The sample belongs to a study of T cell responses to AZD1222 COVID-19 vaccine. Whole-study context: Second-dose timings of about 4 or about 12 weeks were pooled.

From germline, CDR1 is SGHNT and CDR2 YYREEE (reference sequence). The CDR3 consists of 12 residues. V was cut by 2 bases and J by 5 bases, with 7 bases left in between. General observations from the study: At 160-218 and 743-854, vaccine-associated CD4 TCRs were dominant, and they spanned spike.

This TCR was recovered from an adult in good health. Here the sequenced sample was peripheral blood, taken on day 0 of AZD1222 vaccination. The chain carries TRBV5-4 and TRBJ2-5; D unresolved. The DNA of the CDR3 is TGTGCCAGCAGCTTTAGTATGGAGACCCAGTACTTC. Translation gives CASSFSMETQYF.